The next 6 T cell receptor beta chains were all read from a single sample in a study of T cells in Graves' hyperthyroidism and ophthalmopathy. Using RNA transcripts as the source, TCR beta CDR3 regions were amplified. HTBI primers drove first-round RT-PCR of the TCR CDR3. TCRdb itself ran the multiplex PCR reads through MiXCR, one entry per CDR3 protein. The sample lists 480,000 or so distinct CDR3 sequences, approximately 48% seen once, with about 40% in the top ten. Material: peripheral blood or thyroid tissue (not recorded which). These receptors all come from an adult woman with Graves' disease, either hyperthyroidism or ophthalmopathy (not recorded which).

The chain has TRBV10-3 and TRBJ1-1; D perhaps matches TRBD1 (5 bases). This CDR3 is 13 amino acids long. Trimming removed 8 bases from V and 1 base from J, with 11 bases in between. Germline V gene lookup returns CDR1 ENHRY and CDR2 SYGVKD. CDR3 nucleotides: TGTGCCATCCTGACAGAAAAGAACACTGAAGCTTTCTTT. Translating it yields CAILTEKNTEAFF.

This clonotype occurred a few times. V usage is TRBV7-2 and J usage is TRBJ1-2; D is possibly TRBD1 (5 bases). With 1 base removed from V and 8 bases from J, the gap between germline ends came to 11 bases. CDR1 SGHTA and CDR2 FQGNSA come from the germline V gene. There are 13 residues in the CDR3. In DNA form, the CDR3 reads TGTGCCAGCAGCTTAGGACAGCTTAGGGGCTACACCTTC. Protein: CASSLGQLRGYTF.

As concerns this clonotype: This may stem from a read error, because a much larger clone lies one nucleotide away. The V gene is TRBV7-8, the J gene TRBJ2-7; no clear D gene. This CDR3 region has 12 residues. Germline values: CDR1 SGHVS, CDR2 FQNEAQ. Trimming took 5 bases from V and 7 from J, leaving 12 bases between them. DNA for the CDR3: TGTGCCAGCAGCACCGGTCTAGTTGAGCAGTACTTC. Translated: CASSTGLVEQYF.

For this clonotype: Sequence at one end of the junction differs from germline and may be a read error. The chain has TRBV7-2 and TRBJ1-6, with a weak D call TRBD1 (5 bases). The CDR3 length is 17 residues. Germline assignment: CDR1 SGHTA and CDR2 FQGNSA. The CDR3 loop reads CATSRVNYRPSSPPLHF. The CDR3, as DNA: TGTGCCACCAGCAGAGTTAATTACAGGCCTTCTTCACCACCCCTCCACTTT. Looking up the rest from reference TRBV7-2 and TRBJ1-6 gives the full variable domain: GAGVSQSPSNKVTEKGKDVELRCDPISGHTALYWYRQSLGQGLEFLIYFQGNSAPDKSGLPSDRFSAERTGGSVSTLTIQRTQQEDSAVYLCATSRVNYRPSSPPLHFGNGTRLTVT.

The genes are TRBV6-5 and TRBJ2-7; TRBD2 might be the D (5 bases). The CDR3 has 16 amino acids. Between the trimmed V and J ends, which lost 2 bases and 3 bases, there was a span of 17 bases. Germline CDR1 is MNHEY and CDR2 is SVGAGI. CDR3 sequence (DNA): TGTGCCAGCAGTTACACCAAAGGGCGAGGGTTCTACGAGCAGTACTTC. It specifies CASSYTKGRGFYEQYF.

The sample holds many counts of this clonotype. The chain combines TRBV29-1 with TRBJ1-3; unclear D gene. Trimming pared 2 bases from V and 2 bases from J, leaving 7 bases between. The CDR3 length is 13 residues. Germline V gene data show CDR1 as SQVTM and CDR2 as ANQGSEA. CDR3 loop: CSVEQETGNTIYF. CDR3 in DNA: TGCAGCGTTGAACAGGAGACTGGAAACACCATATATTTT.